This T cell receptor (beta chain) appears in the sequencing data of a study of cytomegalovirus exposure and HLA in healthy donors. Germline CDR1 reads SNHLY; CDR2 reads FYNNEI. The V and J ends lost 7 bases and 7 bases, in that order; junction bases with no gene match: 6. This CDR3 is built from 13 residues. Both 60 Vbeta primers and 13 Jbeta primers went into the PCR. Some clones are missing from TCRdb's copy, which holds only in-frame ones; the method was immunoSEQ multiplex PCR. Among 60,000 to 65,000 clones listed, around 87% were seen once. This sequence joins TRBV2 and TRBJ2-2, with 7 nucleotides matching TRBD2. The TCR comes from a man between 18 and 35 years old in good health and CMV-seronegative. Specimen: PBMCs. CDR3 in amino acids: CASTSLAGGELFF. DNA of the CDR3: TGTGCCAGCACCTCATTAGCGGGCGGGGAGCTGTTTTTT.